This TCR beta chain emerged from a study of cytomegalovirus exposure and HLA in healthy donors. Study summary: Prior work identified about 120 million unique TCR beta sequences in roughly 180 million T cells.

The PCR had 60 Vbeta and 13 Jbeta primers. Only in-frame clones appear in the TCRdb table, and some are missing; sequencing was by immunoSEQ multiplex PCR. The sample carries around 200,000 clones, roughly 90% recorded once. On this clone: Its specificity is unknown.

General observations from the study: Prediction of most subjects' HLA-A and HLA-B alleles by TCR beta sequences was reportedly accurate.

CDR1 MDHEN and CDR2 SYDVKM come from the germline V gene. The V and J ends lost 2 bases and 6 bases respectively, with 14 bases between them. The CDR3 contains 15 residues. Sequencing input: PBMCs. The TCR comes from a woman in her 30s in good health and CMV-seronegative. The gene calls are TRBV28 and TRBJ1-5; D uncertain. CDR3 coding DNA: TGTGCCAGCAGTTTAATGACGGGGATGAGTCAGCCCCAGCATTTT. Translating gives CASSLMTGMSQPQHF.